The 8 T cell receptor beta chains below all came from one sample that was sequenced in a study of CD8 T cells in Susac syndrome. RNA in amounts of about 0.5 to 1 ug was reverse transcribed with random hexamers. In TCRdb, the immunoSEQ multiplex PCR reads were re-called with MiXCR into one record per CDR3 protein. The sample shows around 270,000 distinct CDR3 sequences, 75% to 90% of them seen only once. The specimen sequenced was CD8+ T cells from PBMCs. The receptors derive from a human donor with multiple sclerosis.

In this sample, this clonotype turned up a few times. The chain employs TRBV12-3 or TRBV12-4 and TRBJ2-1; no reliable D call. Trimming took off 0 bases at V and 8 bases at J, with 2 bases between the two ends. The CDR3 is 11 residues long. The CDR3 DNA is TGTGCCAGCAGTTTAGCTGATGAGCAGTTCTTC. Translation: CASSLADEQFF.

The CDR3: CSVIEVYNEQFF. Written as DNA, the CDR3 is TGCAGCGTTATTGAGGTATACAATGAGCAGTTCTTC. This chain joins TRBV29-1 and TRBJ2-1; no definite D call. V was pared by 5 bases and J by 4 bases, with 9 bases between. CDR1 and CDR2 (germline): SQVTM, ANQGSEA. This CDR3 spans 12 amino acids.

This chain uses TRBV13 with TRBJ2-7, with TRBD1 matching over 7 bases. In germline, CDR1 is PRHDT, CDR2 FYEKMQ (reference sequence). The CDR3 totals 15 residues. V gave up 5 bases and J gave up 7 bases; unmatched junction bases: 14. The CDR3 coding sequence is TGTGCCAGCAGCAGTGTGGGACAGAAGGGCCTTGAGCAGTACTTC. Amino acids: CASSSVGQKGLEQYF.

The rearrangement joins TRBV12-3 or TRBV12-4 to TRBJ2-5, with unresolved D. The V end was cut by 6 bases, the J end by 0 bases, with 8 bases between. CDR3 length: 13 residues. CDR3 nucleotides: TGTGCCAGCAGACCCTGGGACCAAGAGACCCAGTACTTC. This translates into CASRPWDQETQYF.

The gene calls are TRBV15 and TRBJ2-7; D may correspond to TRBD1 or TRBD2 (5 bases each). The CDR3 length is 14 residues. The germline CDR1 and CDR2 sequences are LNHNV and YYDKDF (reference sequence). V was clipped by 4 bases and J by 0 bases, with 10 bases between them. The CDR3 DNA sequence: TGTGCCACCAGCATAGCAGGGAGCTCCTACGAGCAGTACTTC. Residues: CATSIAGSSYEQYF.

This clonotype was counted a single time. The CDR3 DNA follows: TGTGCCATCACAGCCTCCCAACAGGGGGTCTTAATGAACACTGAAGCTTTCTTT. This sequence encodes CAITASQQGVLMNTEAFF. The chain carries TRBV2 and TRBJ1-1, with 8 bases that match TRBD1. The CDR3 is 18 amino acids. Germline V lookup: CDR1 SNHLY, CDR2 FYNNEI. Unmatched junction bases numbered 19, after V lost 10 bases and J lost 0 bases.

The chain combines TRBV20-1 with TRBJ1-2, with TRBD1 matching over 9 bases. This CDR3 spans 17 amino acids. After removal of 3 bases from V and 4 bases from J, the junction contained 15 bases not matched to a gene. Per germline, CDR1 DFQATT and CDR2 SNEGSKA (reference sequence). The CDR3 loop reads CSASVRDRDRIGYGYTF. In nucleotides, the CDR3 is TGCAGTGCTAGTGTCCGGGACAGGGATCGGATAGGCTATGGCTACACCTTC.

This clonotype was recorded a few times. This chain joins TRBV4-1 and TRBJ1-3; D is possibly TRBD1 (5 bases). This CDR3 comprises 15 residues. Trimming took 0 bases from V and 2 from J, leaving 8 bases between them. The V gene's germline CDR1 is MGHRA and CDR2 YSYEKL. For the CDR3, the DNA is TGCGCCAGCAGCCAAGATCCGGGGGCTGGAAACACCATATATTTT. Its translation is CASSQDPGAGNTIYF.